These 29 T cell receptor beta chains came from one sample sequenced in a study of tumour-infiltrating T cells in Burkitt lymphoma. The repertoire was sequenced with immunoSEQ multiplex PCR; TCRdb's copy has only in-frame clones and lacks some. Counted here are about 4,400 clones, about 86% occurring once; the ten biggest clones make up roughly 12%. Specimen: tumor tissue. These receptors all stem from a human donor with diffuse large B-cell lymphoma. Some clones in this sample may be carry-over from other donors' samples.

The CDR3: CASSLVWGRTNEKLFF. The CDR3 region has the DNA TGTGCCAGCAGCTTGGTCTGGGGCAGAACTAATGAAAAACTGTTTTTT. The chain employs TRBV5-8 and TRBJ1-4; TRBD1 might be the D (5 bases). Trimming removed 0 bases at V and 1 base at J, with 10 bases between. This CDR3 contains 16 residues. Germline assignment: CDR1 SGHTS and CDR2 YDEGEE. The full variable domain, in which reference TRBV5-8 and TRBJ1-4 provide the parts outside the CDR3, is EAGVTQSPTHLIKTRGQQATLRCSPISGHTSVYWYQQALGLGLQFLLWYDEGEERNRGNFPPRFSGRQFPNYSSELNVNALELEDSALYLCASSLVWGRTNEKLFFGSGTQLSVL.

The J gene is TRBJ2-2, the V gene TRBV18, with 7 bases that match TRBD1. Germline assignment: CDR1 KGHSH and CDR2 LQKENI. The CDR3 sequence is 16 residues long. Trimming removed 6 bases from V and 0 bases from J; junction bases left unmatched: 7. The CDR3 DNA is TGTGCCAGCTCCTTTTCTGGACAGGCGAACACCGGGGAGCTGTTTTTT. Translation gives CASSFSGQANTGELFF.

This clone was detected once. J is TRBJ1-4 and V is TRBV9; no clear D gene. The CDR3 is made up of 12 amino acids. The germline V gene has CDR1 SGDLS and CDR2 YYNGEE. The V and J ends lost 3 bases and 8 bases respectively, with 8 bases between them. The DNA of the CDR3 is TGTGCCAGCAGCGCAGACGGGGAAAAACTGTTTTTT. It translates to CASSADGEKLFF.

Here the CDR3 DNA reads TGTGCCAGTAGTATATTCGAAACAACTAATGAAAAACTGTTTTTT. Translated, it gives CASSIFETTNEKLFF. The rearrangement joins TRBV19 to TRBJ1-4; D gene uncertain. Trimming removed 2 bases at V and 0 bases at J, with 7 bases between. The CDR3 has 15 residues. CDR1 LNHDA and CDR2 SQIVND come from the germline V gene (reference sequence).

Here the CDR3 DNA reads TGTGCCAGCAGTGAAATGACTAGCGGAGGTACAGATACGCAGTATTTT. Translated, it gives CASSEMTSGGTDTQYF. This rearrangement joins TRBV2 to TRBJ2-3, with 9 bases lining up with TRBD2. In germline, CDR1 is SNHLY, CDR2 FYNNEI. The J segment lost 3 bases and the V segment lost 2 bases, leaving 6 bases of the junction unmatched. CDR3 size: 16 residues.

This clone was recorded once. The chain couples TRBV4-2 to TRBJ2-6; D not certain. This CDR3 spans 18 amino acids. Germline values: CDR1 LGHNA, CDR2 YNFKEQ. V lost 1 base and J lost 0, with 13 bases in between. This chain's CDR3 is CASSQAHIIVSGANVLTF. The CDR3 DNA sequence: TGTGCCAGCAGCCAAGCCCATATTATAGTCTCTGGGGCCAACGTCCTGACTTTC.

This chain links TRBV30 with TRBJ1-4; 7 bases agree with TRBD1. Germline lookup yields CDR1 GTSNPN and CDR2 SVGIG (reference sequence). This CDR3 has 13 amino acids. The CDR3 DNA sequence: TGTGCTTCATCGACAGGGATGAATGAAAAACTGTTTTTT. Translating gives CASSTGMNEKLFF.

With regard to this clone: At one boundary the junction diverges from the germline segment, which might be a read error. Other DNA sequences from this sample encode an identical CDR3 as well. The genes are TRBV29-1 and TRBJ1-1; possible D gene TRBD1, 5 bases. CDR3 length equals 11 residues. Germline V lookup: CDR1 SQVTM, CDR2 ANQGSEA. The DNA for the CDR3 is TGCAGCGTTTCCCGGGGCTCTGAGGCTTTCTTT. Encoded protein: CSVSRGSEAFF. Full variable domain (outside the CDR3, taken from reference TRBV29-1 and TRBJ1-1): SAVISQKPSRDICQRGTSLTIQCQVDSQVTMMFWYRQQPGQSLTLIATANQGSEATYESGFVIDKFPISRPNLTFSTLTVSNMSPEDSSIYLCSVSRGSEAFFGQGTRLTVV.

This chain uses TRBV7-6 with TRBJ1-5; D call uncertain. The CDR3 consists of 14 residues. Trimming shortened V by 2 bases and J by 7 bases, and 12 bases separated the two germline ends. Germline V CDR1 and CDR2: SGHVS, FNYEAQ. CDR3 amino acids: CASSLNVVEQPQHF. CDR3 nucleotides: TGTGCCAGCAGCTTAAACGTGGTAGAGCAGCCCCAGCATTTT.

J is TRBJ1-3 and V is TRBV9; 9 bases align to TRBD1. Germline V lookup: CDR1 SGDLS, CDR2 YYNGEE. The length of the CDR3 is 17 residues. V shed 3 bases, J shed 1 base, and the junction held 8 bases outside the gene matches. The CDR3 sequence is CASSGAGTGSSGNTIYF. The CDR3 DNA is TGTGCCAGCAGCGGAGCCGGGACAGGGTCATCTGGAAACACCATATATTTT.

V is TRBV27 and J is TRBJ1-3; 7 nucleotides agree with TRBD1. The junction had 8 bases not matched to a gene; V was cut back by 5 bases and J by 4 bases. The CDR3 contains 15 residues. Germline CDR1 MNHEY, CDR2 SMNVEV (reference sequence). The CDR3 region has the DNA TGTGCCAGCAGTATGACAGGGTTCCCCGGAAACACCATATATTTT. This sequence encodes CASSMTGFPGNTIYF.

The CDR3 bases are TGTGCCAGCTCACCAGGGACTAGTCACGAGCAGTACTTC. Encoded protein: CASSPGTSHEQYF. This chain joins TRBV18 and TRBJ2-7, with TRBD2 identical over 8 bases. V gave up 2 bases and J gave up 5 bases; unmatched junction bases: 2. Germline V gene data show CDR1 as KGHSH and CDR2 as LQKENI. The CDR3 has 13 amino acids.

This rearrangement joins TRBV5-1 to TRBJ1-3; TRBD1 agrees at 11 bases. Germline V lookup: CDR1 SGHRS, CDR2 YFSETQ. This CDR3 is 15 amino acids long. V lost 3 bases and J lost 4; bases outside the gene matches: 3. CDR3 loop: CASSWDRGSGNTIYF. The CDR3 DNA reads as TGCGCCAGCAGCTGGGACAGGGGGTCGGGAAACACCATATATTTT.

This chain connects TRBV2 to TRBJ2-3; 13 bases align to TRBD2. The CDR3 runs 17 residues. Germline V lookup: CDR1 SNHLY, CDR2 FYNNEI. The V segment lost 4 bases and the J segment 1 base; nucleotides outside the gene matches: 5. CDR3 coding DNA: TGTGCCAGCAGTGGGACTAGCGGGAGAGGCGGCACAGATACGCAGTATTTT. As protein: CASSGTSGRGGTDTQYF. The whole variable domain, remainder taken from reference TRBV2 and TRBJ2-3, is EPEVTQTPSHQVTQMGQEVILRCVPISNHLYFYWYRQILGQKVEFLVSFYNNEISEKSEIFDDQFSVERPDGSNFTLKIRSTKLEDSAMYFCASSGTSGRGGTDTQYFGPGTRLTVL.

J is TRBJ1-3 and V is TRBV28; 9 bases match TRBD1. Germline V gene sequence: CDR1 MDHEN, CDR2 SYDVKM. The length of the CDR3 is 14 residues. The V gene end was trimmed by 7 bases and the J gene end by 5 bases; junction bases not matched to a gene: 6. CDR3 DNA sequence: TGTGCCAGCATCCTGGACAGGGGAAGAAACACCATATATTTT. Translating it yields CASILDRGRNTIYF.

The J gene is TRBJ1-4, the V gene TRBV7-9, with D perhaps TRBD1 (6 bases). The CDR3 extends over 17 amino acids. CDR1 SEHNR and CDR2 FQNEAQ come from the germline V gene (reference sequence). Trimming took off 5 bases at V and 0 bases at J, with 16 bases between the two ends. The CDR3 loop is CASSDNRDGSTNEKLFF. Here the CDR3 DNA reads TGTGCCAGCAGCGATAACAGGGACGGGTCAACTAATGAAAAACTGTTTTTT.

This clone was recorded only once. The CDR3 here is CASSEAESNQPQHF. CDR3 sequence (DNA): TGTGCCAGCAGTGAGGCAGAGTCCAATCAGCCCCAGCATTTT. V is TRBV25-1 and J is TRBJ1-5; no clear D. Germline V lookup: CDR1 MGHDK, CDR2 SYGVNS. Trimming pared 3 bases from V and 3 bases from J, leaving 9 bases between. The CDR3 extends over 14 amino acids.

The CDR3 nucleotides read TGTGCCAGCAGTCCGGACACCCCGGGGGCTTTCTTT. Translating it yields CASSPDTPGAFF. V gene TRBV2 combines with J gene TRBJ1-1, with D perhaps matching TRBD1 (5 bases). CDR1 is SNHLY and CDR2 is FYNNEI in the germline V gene. The germline V and J ends were trimmed by 5 bases and 11 bases, with 15 bases remaining between them. CDR3 size: 12 residues.

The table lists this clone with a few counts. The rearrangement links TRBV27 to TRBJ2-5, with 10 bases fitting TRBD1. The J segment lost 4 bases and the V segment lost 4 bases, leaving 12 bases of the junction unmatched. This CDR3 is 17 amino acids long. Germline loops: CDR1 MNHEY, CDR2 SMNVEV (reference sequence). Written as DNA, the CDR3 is TGTGCCAGCAGTTCCCTTCCGACAGGGGGCAAAAGAGAGACCCAGTACTTC. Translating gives CASSSLPTGGKRETQYF.

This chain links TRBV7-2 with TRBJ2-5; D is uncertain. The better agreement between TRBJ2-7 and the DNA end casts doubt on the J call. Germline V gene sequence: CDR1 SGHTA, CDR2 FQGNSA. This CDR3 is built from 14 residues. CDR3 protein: CASSLAPGSYEQYF. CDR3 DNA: TGTGCCAGCAGCTTGGCCCCGGGTTCCTACGAGCAGTACTTC.

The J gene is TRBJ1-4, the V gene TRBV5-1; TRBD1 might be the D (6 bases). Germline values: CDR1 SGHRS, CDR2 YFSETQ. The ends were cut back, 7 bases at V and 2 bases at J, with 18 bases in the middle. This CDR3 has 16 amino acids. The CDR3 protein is CASPQVGGWTNEKLFF. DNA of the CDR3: TGCGCCAGCCCTCAAGTAGGGGGATGGACTAATGAAAAACTGTTTTTT.

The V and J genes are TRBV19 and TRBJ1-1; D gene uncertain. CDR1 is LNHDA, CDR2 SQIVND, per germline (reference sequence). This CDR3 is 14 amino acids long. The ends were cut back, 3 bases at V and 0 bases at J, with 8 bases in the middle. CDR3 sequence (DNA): TGTGCCAGTAGTATCGACCCCATGAACACTGAAGCTTTCTTT. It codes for CASSIDPMNTEAFF.

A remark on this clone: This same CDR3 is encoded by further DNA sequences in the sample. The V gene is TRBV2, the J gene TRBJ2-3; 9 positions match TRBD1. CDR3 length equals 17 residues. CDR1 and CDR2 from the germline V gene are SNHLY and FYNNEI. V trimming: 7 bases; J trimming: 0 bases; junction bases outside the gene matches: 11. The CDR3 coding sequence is TGTGCCAGCAAACGGACAGGGGCAACCACTAGCACAGATACGCAGTATTTT. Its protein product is CASKRTGATTSTDTQYF.

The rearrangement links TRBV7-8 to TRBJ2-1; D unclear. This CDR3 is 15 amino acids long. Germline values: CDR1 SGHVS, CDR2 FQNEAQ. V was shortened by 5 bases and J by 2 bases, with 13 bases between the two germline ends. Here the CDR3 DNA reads TGTGCCAGCAGCCAGGACGGCTTGACCTACAATGAGCAGTTCTTC. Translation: CASSQDGLTYNEQFF.

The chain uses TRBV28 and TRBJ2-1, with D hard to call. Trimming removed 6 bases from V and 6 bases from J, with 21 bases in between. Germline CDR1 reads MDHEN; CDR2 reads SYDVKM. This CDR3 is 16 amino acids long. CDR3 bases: TGTGCCAGCAGCTTCAGAGGCATTGCCTCCCCCAATGAGCAGTTCTTC. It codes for CASSFRGIASPNEQFF.

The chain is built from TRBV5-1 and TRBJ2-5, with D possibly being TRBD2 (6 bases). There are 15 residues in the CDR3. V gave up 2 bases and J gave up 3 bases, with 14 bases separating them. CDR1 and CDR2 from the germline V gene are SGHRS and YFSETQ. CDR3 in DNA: TGCGCCAGCAGCTTCGCTAGAAGGAGGGAAGAGACCCAGTACTTC. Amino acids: CASSFARRREETQYF.

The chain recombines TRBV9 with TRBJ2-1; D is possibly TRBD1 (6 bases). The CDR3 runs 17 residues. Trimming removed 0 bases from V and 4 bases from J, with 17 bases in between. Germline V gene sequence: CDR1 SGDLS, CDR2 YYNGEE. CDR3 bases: TGTGCCAGCAGCGTAGACCACCGGGACAAACTTTACAATGAGCAGTTCTTC. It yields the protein CASSVDHRDKLYNEQFF.

CDR3 loop: CASSRDWTDTQYF. CDR3 DNA: TGTGCCAGCAGCCGAGATTGGACAGATACGCAGTATTTT. The rearrangement links TRBV13 to TRBJ2-3; D remains unclear. V lost 5 bases and J lost 3, with 9 bases in between. Per germline, CDR1 PRHDT and CDR2 FYEKMQ (reference sequence). This CDR3 has 13 amino acids.

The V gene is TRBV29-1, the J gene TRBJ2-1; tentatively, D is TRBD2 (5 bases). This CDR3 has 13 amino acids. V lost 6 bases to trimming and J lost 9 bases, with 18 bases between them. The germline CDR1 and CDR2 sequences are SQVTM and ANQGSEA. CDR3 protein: CSVDRAFGSEQFF. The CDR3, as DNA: TGCAGCGTCGACCGGGCCTTTGGGAGTGAGCAGTTCTTC.